Below, 3 T cell receptor beta chains from the same sample are listed, as sequenced in a study of T-cell memory formation after mild COVID-19. TCRdb processed the 5' RACE reads anew with MiXCR; each CDR3 protein has one entry. Of 350,000 or so distinct CDR3 sequences detected, about 20% appear once; the ten largest clones hold approximately 22%. Input material: PBMCs or a T cell subset sorted from them (not recorded which). The receptors derive from a man between 18 and 35 years old who had mild COVID-19 (a few samples of this study predate the infection). Cell type and time point are not known.

This clonotype appeared a few times. The CDR3 bases are TGTGCCAGCAGCTTAGCCCCGCAGAGGGCAACTAATGAAAAACTGTTTTTT. This encodes CASSLAPQRATNEKLFF. The chain couples TRBV7-2 to TRBJ1-4; D ambiguous. V was trimmed by 0 bases and J by 0 bases, leaving 11 bases between them. Germline loops: CDR1 SGHTA, CDR2 FQGNSA. The CDR3 has 17 amino acids.

This clonotype was seen a handful of times. This chain connects TRBV11-2 to TRBJ2-3, with a possible D match to TRBD1 (5 bases). The CDR3 loop spans 16 amino acids. Germline V gene data show CDR1 as SGHAT and CDR2 as FQNNGV. V lost 4 bases, J lost 6 bases, and 20 bases lay in between. CDR3 bases: TGTGCCAGCAGCTCAATACAGGATGGTTTTAGGGATACGCAGTATTTT. Residues: CASSSIQDGFRDTQYF. The full variable domain, with the rest looked up from reference TRBV11-2 and TRBJ2-3, is EAGVAQSPRYKIIEKRQSVAFWCNPISGHATLYWYQQILGQGPKLLIQFQNNGVVDDSQLPKDRFSAERLKGVDSTLKIQPAKLEDSAVYLCASSSIQDGFRDTQYFGPGTRLTVL.

This clonotype was seen more than once but under ten times. The chain links TRBV5-1 to TRBJ1-5; the D is unclear. Germline CDR1 SGHRS, CDR2 YFSETQ. CDR3 size: 14 residues. The ends were cut back, 0 bases at V and 4 bases at J, with 8 bases in the middle. CDR3 bases: TGCGCCAGCAGCTTGGACCCTCAAAATCAGCCCCAGCATTTT. Encoded protein: CASSLDPQNQPQHF.